What follows are 29 T cell receptor beta chains derived from one specimen sequenced in a study of post-analysis software for immune sequencing data. Included in the TCR beta cDNA libraries were unique molecular identifiers. TCRdb re-called the PCR reads through MiXCR, storing one row per CDR3 protein. The profile shows about 560,000 distinct CDR3 sequences, 44% of them singletons. General study points: Patients showed TRBV5-6, TRBV5-1 and TRBV20-1 among roughly 5 TRBV segments more frequent than in controls.

These TCRs' antigens remain unknown. Sequenced input: blood. The receptors come from a girl between 5 and 17 years old with multiple sclerosis.

The chain links TRBV28 to TRBJ1-1, with D uncertain. This CDR3 region has 14 residues. V lost 2 bases, J lost 0 bases, and 7 bases lay in between. CDR1 is MDHEN, CDR2 SYDVKM, per germline. CDR3 loop: CASSLPRLNTEAFF. The DNA of the CDR3 is TGTGCCAGCAGTTTACCCAGGCTGAACACTGAAGCTTTCTTT.

This clonotype occurred a few times. The genes are TRBV7-2 and TRBJ2-5; 8 bases line up with TRBD2. The germline V gene has CDR1 SGHTA and CDR2 FQGNSA. This CDR3 is built from 15 residues. Germline trimming cut 3 bases from V and 5 bases from J; bases unmatched to any gene: 8. The DNA for the CDR3 is TGTGCCAGCAGCTTTACAGCGGGAGTACTCGAGACCCAGTACTTC. Its protein is CASSFTAGVLETQYF. Filled out from reference TRBV7-2 and TRBJ2-5, the complete variable domain reads GAGVSQSPSNKVTEKGKDVELRCDPISGHTALYWYRQSLGQGLEFLIYFQGNSAPDKSGLPSDRFSAERTGGSVSTLTIQRTQQEDSAVYLCASSFTAGVLETQYFGPGTRLLVL.

The V gene is TRBV5-1, the J gene TRBJ2-1, with TRBD1 matching 7 bases. This CDR3 has 16 residues. J was trimmed by 7 bases and V by 1 base; bases with no gene match: 11. Germline lookup yields CDR1 SGHRS and CDR2 YFSETQ. CDR3 in amino acids: CASSLRLVQGWNEQFF. Here the CDR3 DNA reads TGCGCCAGCAGCTTGCGGCTAGTACAGGGGTGGAATGAGCAGTTCTTC.

CDR3 region: CASSYDRGHRNSPLHF. The CDR3 DNA reads TGTGCCAGCAGCTACGACAGGGGGCATCGGAATTCACCCCTCCACTTT. The chain joins TRBV7-9 to TRBJ1-6; 10 nucleotides line up with TRBD1. CDR1 and CDR2 (germline): SEHNR, FQNEAQ (reference sequence). With 4 bases clipped from V and 7 bases from J, the junction kept 7 bases outside the gene matches. The CDR3 runs 16 residues. Full variable domain (remainder filled in from reference TRBV7-9 and TRBJ1-6): DTGVSQNPRHKITKRGQNVTFRCDPISEHNRLYWYRQTLGQGPEFLTYFQNEAQLEKSRLLSDRFSAERPKGSFSTLEIQRTEQGDSAMYLCASSYDRGHRNSPLHFGNGTRLTVT.

This clonotype was detected only a few times. The rearrangement uses TRBV5-1 and TRBJ2-7; D gene unclear. V lost 0 bases and J lost 0, with 10 bases in between. In germline, CDR1 is SGHRS, CDR2 YFSETQ. The CDR3 contains 15 residues. The CDR3 here is CASSLGSGYSYEQYF. Here the CDR3 DNA reads TGCGCCAGCAGCTTGGGATCGGGTTACTCCTACGAGCAGTACTTC.

In nucleotides, the CDR3 is TGTGCCTGGAGTGTAGGACTTCAAATTGAGCAGTTCTTC. Residues: CAWSVGLQIEQFF. This chain links TRBV30 with TRBJ2-1; a possible D gene is TRBD2 (5 bases). Trimming stripped 0 bases from V and 9 bases from J, with 12 bases between. The CDR3 is 13 residues long. Germline CDR1 and CDR2: GTSNPN and SVGIG (reference sequence).

The gene calls are TRBV7-9 and TRBJ1-1; the D gene is possibly TRBD1 (5 bases). V was trimmed by 5 bases and J by 5 bases, leaving 12 bases between them. This CDR3 spans 13 amino acids. CDR1 and CDR2 (germline): SEHNR, FQNEAQ (reference sequence). The CDR3: CASSVGAGTEAFF. In DNA form, the CDR3 reads TGTGCCAGCAGCGTAGGGGCGGGAACTGAAGCTTTCTTT. The variable domain in full, with the rest retrieved from reference TRBV7-9 and TRBJ1-1, is DTGVSQNPRHKITKRGQNVTFRCDPISEHNRLYWYRQTLGQGPEFLTYFQNEAQLEKSRLLSDRFSAERPKGSFSTLEIQRTEQGDSAMYLCASSVGAGTEAFFGQGTRLTVV.

The V gene is TRBV6-6, the J gene TRBJ2-3; D is undetermined. Per the germline V gene, CDR1 is MNHNY and CDR2 is SVGAGI (reference sequence). The V end lost 7 bases, the J end lost 6 bases, and 8 bases lay between the germline ends. The CDR3 spans 11 residues. In DNA form, the CDR3 reads TGTGCCAGCATCCTAAGCGATACGCAGTATTTT. Its translation: CASILSDTQYF.

The rearrangement joins TRBV7-2 to TRBJ2-7; the D gene is possibly TRBD2 (6 bases). The CDR3 contains 15 residues. V was trimmed by 5 bases and J by 3 bases, leaving 17 bases between them. CDR1 SGHTA and CDR2 FQGNSA come from the germline V gene. The DNA of the CDR3 is TGTGCCAGCAGCCCCTCCGGGGGACTCCACTACGAGCAGTACTTC. Translated, it gives CASSPSGGLHYEQYF.

This clonotype has only a few counts. V and J are TRBV6-5 and TRBJ1-4; D gene uncertain. The CDR3 has 18 amino acids. The ends were cut back, 2 bases at V and 0 bases at J, with 16 bases in the middle. CDR1 and CDR2 (germline): MNHEY, SVGAGI. CDR3 nucleotides: TGTGCCAGCAGTTACGGTATAGCCAGTCCAGCAACTAATGAAAAACTGTTTTTT. It translates to CASSYGIASPATNEKLFF.

The chain carries TRBV20-1 and TRBJ2-1; TRBD2 matches at 8 bases. Germline CDR1 is DFQATT and CDR2 is SNEGSKA (reference sequence). The trim removed 0 bases at V and 0 bases at J, leaving 4 bases unmatched. This CDR3 is 16 amino acids long. This CDR3 is CSARDRGTSSYNEQFF. CDR3 sequence (DNA): TGCAGTGCTAGAGATAGGGGGACTAGCTCCTACAATGAGCAGTTCTTC.

Only a few counts were recorded for this clonotype. The chain's CDR3 is CASSVATSGAYEQYF. Written as DNA, the CDR3 is TGTGCCAGCAGCGTAGCGACTAGCGGAGCCTACGAGCAGTACTTC. The rearrangement joins TRBV9 to TRBJ2-7; 9 nucleotides match TRBD2. V shed 0 bases, J shed 2 bases, and the junction held 3 bases outside the gene matches. The CDR3 consists of 15 residues. Germline lookup yields CDR1 SGDLS and CDR2 YYNGEE. The full variable domain, its missing parts supplied by reference TRBV9 and TRBJ2-7, is DSGVTQTPKHLITATGQRVTLRCSPRSGDLSVYWYQQSLDQGLQFLIQYYNGEERAKGNILERFSAQQFPDLHSELNLSSLELGDSALYFCASSVATSGAYEQYFGPGTRLTVT.

This clonotype was recorded a few times. The chain couples TRBV5-1 to TRBJ2-7, with TRBD1 matching over 9 bases. CDR1 and CDR2 from the germline V gene are SGHRS and YFSETQ. V was clipped by 4 bases and J by 6 bases; unmatched bases: 14. CDR3 length: 16 residues. The CDR3 loop is CASSPRLQGASIEQYF. The CDR3 nucleotides are TGCGCCAGCAGCCCACGACTACAGGGGGCATCTATCGAGCAGTACTTC.

The chain is built from TRBV5-1 and TRBJ1-2, with TRBD1 matching over 7 bases. CDR3 length: 15 amino acids. Trimming at V came to 4 bases and at J to 2 bases, leaving 8 bases not matched to a gene. Germline V gene sequence: CDR1 SGHRS, CDR2 YFSETQ. CDR3 sequence: CASSPAGTANYGYTF. The CDR3 nucleotides are TGCGCCAGCAGCCCTGCCGGGACAGCAAACTATGGCTACACCTTC.

This rearrangement joins TRBV12-3 or TRBV12-4 to TRBJ2-5; possibly TRBD2 for D (5 bases). The CDR3 runs 16 residues. V lost 4 bases to trimming and J lost 0 bases, with 15 bases between them. CDR3 sequence (DNA): TGTGCCAGCAGTTCGATGACTATTTCGGACCAAGAGACCCAGTACTTC. This encodes CASSSMTISDQETQYF.

The V and J genes are TRBV4-1 and TRBJ2-5, with D perhaps TRBD2 (6 bases). V was trimmed by 4 bases and J by 3 bases, leaving 15 bases between them. Germline loops: CDR1 MGHRA, CDR2 YSYEKL. CDR3 length equals 15 residues. The DNA of the CDR3 is TGCGCCAGCAGCCCAGAAATGGCGGGGAAAGAGACCCAGTACTTC. Protein sequence: CASSPEMAGKETQYF.

The chain has TRBV5-1 and TRBJ2-4, with D unclear. The better agreement between TRBJ2-7 and the DNA end casts doubt on the J call. The CDR3 has 15 amino acids. Germline CDR1 SGHRS, CDR2 YFSETQ. The chain's CDR3 is CASSFAIGSNYEQYF. CDR3 DNA sequence: TGCGCCAGCAGCTTCGCTATCGGTAGCAACTACGAGCAGTACTTC.

This clonotype was detected only a few times. The chain combines TRBV12-3 or TRBV12-4 with TRBJ2-7; D gene ambiguous. This CDR3 comprises 13 residues. V lost 3 bases, J lost 0 bases, and 6 bases lay in between. CDR3 residues: CASSFDNSYEQYF. The CDR3 bases are TGTGCCAGCAGTTTCGACAACTCCTACGAGCAGTACTTC.

The chain links TRBV27 to TRBJ1-2; tentative D call: TRBD1 (5 bases). The V end was cut by 0 bases, the J end by 3 bases, with 8 bases between. This CDR3 comprises 14 residues. CDR1 MNHEY and CDR2 SMNVEV come from the germline V gene (reference sequence). The CDR3 region is CASSLSGGYYGYTF. The CDR3 DNA reads as TGTGCCAGCAGTTTATCCGGGGGATACTATGGCTACACCTTC.

This clonotype was counted at least ten times. The rearrangement uses TRBV12-3 or TRBV12-4 and TRBJ1-2; TRBD1 might be the D (5 bases). V lost 0 bases to trimming and J lost 4 bases, with 9 bases between them. The CDR3 is 14 residues long. The CDR3 nucleotides are TGTGCCAGCAGTTTAGCAGGGGAGGTCTATGGCTACACCTTC. Translated, it gives CASSLAGEVYGYTF.

The J gene is TRBJ1-6, the V gene TRBV12-3 or TRBV12-4, with TRBD1 matching 9 bases. The CDR3 runs to 15 residues. V lost 3 bases to trimming and J lost 14 bases; unmatched junction nucleotides: 11. CDR3 DNA sequence: TGTGCCAGCAGTTTCGGTGCACAGGGGGCAGGAACCCTCCACTTT. It specifies CASSFGAQGAGTLHF.

The chain recombines TRBV6-6 with TRBJ2-7; 9 bases line up with TRBD1. Germline V gene lookup returns CDR1 MNHNY and CDR2 SVGAGI (reference sequence). The CDR3 runs to 14 residues. The trim removed 5 bases at V and 5 bases at J, leaving 7 bases unmatched. CDR3 coding DNA: TGTGCCAGCAGTACGGGACAGGGTGGGAACGAGCAGTACTTC. The encoded protein is CASSTGQGGNEQYF.

The V gene is TRBV20-1, the J gene TRBJ2-1, with 11 bases identical to TRBD2. Germline loops: CDR1 DFQATT, CDR2 SNEGSKA (reference sequence). CDR3 length: 14 residues. Unmatched junction bases numbered 5, after V lost 3 bases and J lost 7 bases. The CDR3 region is CSARIAGGRNEQFF. CDR3 DNA: TGCAGTGCTAGGATAGCGGGGGGGCGAAATGAGCAGTTCTTC.

The rearrangement joins TRBV5-1 to TRBJ2-7, with TRBD1 identical over 8 bases. The junction had 11 bases not matched to a gene; V was cut back by 4 bases and J by 2 bases. Germline values: CDR1 SGHRS, CDR2 YFSETQ. CDR3 size: 16 residues. The DNA of the CDR3 is TGCGCCAGCAGCATTGCCCCGGACAGGGCCGCCTACGAGCAGTACTTC. Amino acid sequence: CASSIAPDRAAYEQYF.

This clonotype was observed at least ten times. The V and J genes are TRBV5-5 and TRBJ2-7; 9 bases map to TRBD1. V was pared by 2 bases and J by 5 bases, with 2 bases of the junction left unmatched. The CDR3 contains 13 residues. Germline CDR1 and CDR2: SGHKS and YYEKEE (reference sequence). The CDR3 sequence: CASSLGQGNEQYF. CDR3 in DNA: TGTGCCAGCAGCTTAGGACAGGGGAACGAGCAGTACTTC.

This clonotype was seen only a few times. CDR3 nucleotide sequence: TGTGCCAGCAGCGTAGAGGTGACCACTGAAGCTTTCTTT. Protein sequence: CASSVEVTTEAFF. The rearrangement joins TRBV9 to TRBJ1-1, with D hard to call. V shed 0 bases and J shed 4 bases, with 7 bases lying between them. The CDR3 extends over 13 amino acids. The germline gives CDR1 SGDLS, CDR2 YYNGEE.

Only a few counts were recorded for this clonotype. The V and J genes are TRBV29-1 and TRBJ1-1; 9 bases match TRBD1. The CDR3 length is 13 residues. Per germline, CDR1 SQVTM and CDR2 ANQGSEA. V dropped 6 bases and J dropped 2; count of bases not matched to a gene: 4. CDR3 amino acids: CSVWTGVNTEAFF. In DNA, the CDR3 is TGCAGCGTCTGGACAGGGGTCAACACTGAAGCTTTCTTT.

The chain combines TRBV5-1 with TRBJ2-1; the D is unclear. V was pared by 0 bases and J by 7 bases, with 5 bases between. The CDR3 totals 12 residues. Germline V gene data show CDR1 as SGHRS and CDR2 as YFSETQ. Written as DNA, the CDR3 is TGCGCCAGCAGCTTGGATTGGAATGAGCAGTTCTTC. Protein product: CASSLDWNEQFF. The variable domain in full, completed from reference TRBV5-1 and TRBJ2-1, reads KAGVTQTPRYLIKTRGQQVTLSCSPISGHRSVSWYQQTPGQGLQFLFEYFSETQRNKGNFPGRFSGRQFSNSRSEMNVSTLELGDSALYLCASSLDWNEQFFGPGTRLTVL.

This clonotype showed up just once. The chain has TRBV12-3 or TRBV12-4 and TRBJ2-3; D may match TRBD1 or TRBD2 (5 bases each). The V gene lost 6 bases and the J gene lost 5 bases, with 9 bases spanning the gap. The CDR3 has 12 amino acids. The CDR3 protein is CASRLGGDTQYF. CDR3 DNA sequence: TGTGCCAGCAGGCTTGGGGGAGATACGCAGTATTTT.